A selection of T cell receptor beta chains follows, all from one sample in a study of beta chain features in type 1 diabetes. Assay used: immunoSEQ multiplex PCR; TCRdb lists only in-frame clones, some missing. Of some 190,000 clones in the sample, 6.5% to 8.5% were seen once. What was sequenced was central memory CD4+ T cells from blood. The receptors come from a man between 18 and 35 years old with type 1 diabetes. Both conserved end residues are part of each CDR3. The order of the fields is D gene, clone size, J gene, V gene, CDR3 DNA, CDR3 protein. The D gene is left open where the match is weak. Size values are once, few and many counts, or a class for expanded clones, and some rows have none.

D: TRBD1; size: few; J: TRBJ2-7; V: TRBV5-1; DNA: TGCGCCAGCAGCGGCCCAGGGGGCGAGCAGTACTTC; CDR3: CASSGPGGEQYF
D: TRBD2; size: NA; J: TRBJ2-1; V: TRBV4-3; DNA: TGCGCCAGCAGCCAAGATTGGCTAGCGGGGGGCGGGGGCAATGAGCAGTTCTTC; CDR3: CASSQDWLAGGGGNEQFF
D: NA; size: few; J: TRBJ2-5; V: TRBV19; DNA: TGTGCCAGTAGTATATACGGGGGAATCCTATACTTC; CDR3: CASSIYGGILYF
D: TRBD2; size: NA; J: TRBJ2-7; V: TRBV10-3; DNA: TGTGCCACCTCGGGGGGAGACTCCTACGAGCAGTACTTC; CDR3: CATSGGDSYEQYF
D: TRBD1; size: NA; J: TRBJ2-3; V: TRBV7-9; DNA: TGTGCCAGCAGCTTTAGGACAGGGAAGGATACGCAGTATTTT; CDR3: CASSFRTGKDTQYF
D: NA; size: NA; J: TRBJ1-6; V: TRBV4-3; DNA: TGCGCCAGCAGCCAAGACAGGCGGGGTAATTCACCCCTCCACTTT; CDR3: CASSQDRRGNSPLHF
D: TRBD1; size: few; J: TRBJ1-3; V: TRBV29-1; DNA: TGCAGCGTTGAAGGGCAGGGGGCTGGAAACACCATATATTTT; CDR3: CSVEGQGAGNTIYF
D: TRBD2; size: NA; J: TRBJ2-1; V: TRBV5-4; DNA: TGTGCCAGCAGCCGAACTCAATCTAGCGGGGGAAACAATGAGCAGTTCTTC; CDR3: CASSRTQSSGGNNEQFF
D: TRBD2; size: few; J: TRBJ2-7; V: TRBV10-3; DNA: TGTGCCATCAGTGAGTCGAAGGGAGGGAACGAGCAGTACTTC; CDR3: CAISESKGGNEQYF
D: NA; size: NA; J: TRBJ2-3; V: TRBV6-5; DNA: TGTGCCGGCTCTTCCGGGACTACAGATACGCAGTATTTT; CDR3: CAGSSGTTDTQYF
D: NA; size: few; J: TRBJ2-5; V: TRBV9; DNA: TGTGCCAGCAGCGTAGGAGGGTCCCAAGAGACCCAGTACTTC; CDR3: CASSVGGSQETQYF
D: NA; size: NA; J: TRBJ2-7; V: TRBV29-1; DNA: TGCAGCGTTGAACTAGGACAGAGGGACGAGCAGTACTTC; CDR3: CSVELGQRDEQYF
D: TRBD2; size: NA; J: TRBJ2-7; V: TRBV5-6; DNA: TGTGCCAGCAGCCTACTAGCGGGGGGGCGTGAGCAGTACTTC; CDR3: CASSLLAGGREQYF
D: TRBD1; size: NA; J: TRBJ2-5; V: TRBV7-2; DNA: TGTGCCAGCAGCCCGTTGACAGGGGAAGAGACCCAGTACTTC; CDR3: CASSPLTGEETQYF
D: NA; size: NA; J: TRBJ1-1; V: TRBV30; DNA: TGTGCCTGGAGTGTCGATGCCAGGGCTAACACTGAAGCTTTCTTT; CDR3: CAWSVDARANTEAFF
D: NA; size: NA; J: TRBJ1-6; V: TRBV4-3; DNA: TGCGCCAGCAGCCAAGAATCGGGTTATAATTCACCCCTCCACTTT; CDR3: CASSQESGYNSPLHF
D: NA; size: many; J: TRBJ2-5; V: TRBV5-4; DNA: TGTGCCAGCAGCAAGGACTTGGCGCAAGAGACCCAGTACTTC; CDR3: CASSKDLAQETQYF
D: NA; size: NA; J: TRBJ2-5; V: TRBV7-2; DNA: TGTGCCAGCAGTCTTAGAAGGGAGGACCCAGGGACCCAGTACTTC; CDR3: CASSLRREDPGTQYF
D: TRBD1; size: few; J: TRBJ2-7; V: TRBV28; DNA: TGTGCCAGCAGTCGTCCCGGGACAGGATCCTACGAGCAGTACTTC; CDR3: CASSRPGTGSYEQYF
D: NA; size: few; J: TRBJ2-5; V: TRBV28; DNA: TGTGCCAGCAGTCACCCGGTCGAAGAGACCCAGTACTTC; CDR3: CASSHPVEETQYF
D: TRBD2; size: many; J: TRBJ2-3; V: TRBV28; DNA: TGTGCCAGCAGCGTGACTAGCGGGAGCACAGATACGCAGTATTTT; CDR3: CASSVTSGSTDTQYF
D: TRBD1; size: few; J: TRBJ2-7; V: TRBV18; DNA: TGTGCCAGCTCACCCGGGACAGCCTCCTACGAGCAGTACTTC; CDR3: CASSPGTASYEQYF
D: TRBD2; size: NA; J: TRBJ2-5; V: TRBV5-1; DNA: TGCGCCAGCAGCTTGGGTACTAGCGGGGAGACCCAGTACTTC; CDR3: CASSLGTSGETQYF
D: NA; size: few; J: TRBJ2-3; V: TRBV5-8; DNA: TGTGCCAGCACCGGGGTTTCGCGCACAGATACGCAGTATTTT; CDR3: CASTGVSRTDTQYF
D: NA; size: NA; J: TRBJ1-5; V: TRBV2; DNA: TGTGCCAGCAGCCTCGGGGGAGCAGATCAGCCCCAGCATTTT; CDR3: CASSLGGADQPQHF
D: NA; size: NA; J: TRBJ2-2; V: TRBV7-2; DNA: TGTGCCGGCGCCGGAGGGCCGAACACCGGGGAGCTGTTTTTT; CDR3: CAGAGGPNTGELFF
D: NA; size: few; J: TRBJ2-2; V: TRBV2; DNA: TGTGCCAGCAGTTCTACTGGGAACACCGGGGAGCTGTTTTTT; CDR3: CASSSTGNTGELFF
D: TRBD2; size: few; J: TRBJ2-3; V: TRBV5-1; DNA: TGCGCCAGCAGCCCCACGGGACTAGCGGGAGGTCCCCGCACAGATACGCAGTATTTT; CDR3: CASSPTGLAGGPRTDTQYF
D: NA; size: once; J: TRBJ2-3; V: TRBV2; DNA: TGTGCCAGCAGTGTCTACGGCACAGATACGCAGTATTTT; CDR3: CASSVYGTDTQYF
D: TRBD1; size: many; J: TRBJ1-2; V: TRBV30; DNA: TGTGCCTGGAGGACAGGGGTTGGCTATGGCTACACCTTC; CDR3: CAWRTGVGYGYTF
D: NA; size: few; J: TRBJ1-4; V: TRBV6-5; DNA: TGTGCCAGCAGCCGGCCAGGACAAAATGAAAAACTGTTTTTT; CDR3: CASSRPGQNEKLFF
D: TRBD1; size: NA; J: TRBJ2-3; V: TRBV30; DNA: TGTGCCTGGAGTCCAGGGACAGGGAGGGATACGCAGTATTTT; CDR3: CAWSPGTGRDTQYF
D: NA; size: NA; J: TRBJ2-3; V: TRBV9; DNA: TGTGCCAGCAGCGGTTCTTACACAGATACGCAGTATTTT; CDR3: CASSGSYTDTQYF
D: TRBD2; size: few; J: TRBJ2-5; V: TRBV5-1; DNA: TGCGCCAGCACTAGTAACGGGAGGCTCGGCCAAGAGACCCAGTACTTC; CDR3: CASTSNGRLGQETQYF
D: TRBD1; size: NA; J: TRBJ2-7; V: TRBV4-3; DNA: TGCGCCAGCAGCCTGGACAGGGGCTACGAGCAGTACTTC; CDR3: CASSLDRGYEQYF
D: TRBD1; size: few; J: TRBJ1-6; V: TRBV18; DNA: TGTGCCAGCTCACCCCGTGGGGGACAGGCGAATTCACCCCTCCACTTT; CDR3: CASSPRGGQANSPLHF
D: NA; size: NA; J: TRBJ2-5; V: TRBV5-1; DNA: TGCGCCAGCAGCTTGTCAGCTCAACCTACAGGAGAGACCCAGTACTTC; CDR3: CASSLSAQPTGETQYF
D: TRBD1; size: few; J: TRBJ1-1; V: TRBV15; DNA: TGTGCCACCAGCGCCCGACAGGGCCAACTCACTGAAGCTTTCTTT; CDR3: CATSARQGQLTEAFF
D: NA; size: few; J: TRBJ2-7; V: TRBV6-1; DNA: TGTGCCAGCAGTTTTAGCGGGACAGGGACCTACGAGCAGTACTTC; CDR3: CASSFSGTGTYEQYF
D: TRBD1; size: NA; J: TRBJ1-5; V: TRBV18; DNA: TGTGCCAGCTCACTTGGACAGGCCAGCAATCAGCCCCAGCATTTT; CDR3: CASSLGQASNQPQHF
D: NA; size: NA; J: TRBJ2-5; V: TRBV5-6; DNA: TGTGCCAGCAGCTTGGGAGCAGGAATCCAAGAGACCCAGTACTTC; CDR3: CASSLGAGIQETQYF
D: TRBD2; size: few; J: TRBJ2-5; V: TRBV7-2; DNA: TGTGCCAGCAGCCTGGGACTAGCGGGGGGGCCCTCCTCAGAGACCCAGTACTTC; CDR3: CASSLGLAGGPSSETQYF
D: NA; size: NA; J: TRBJ2-7; V: TRBV5-1; DNA: TGCGCCAGCAGCTCCGACGGGTCTACGGGTGAGCAGTACTTC; CDR3: CASSSDGSTGEQYF
D: TRBD1; size: few; J: TRBJ1-1; V: TRBV5-4; DNA: TGTGCCAGCAGCTTGTTGGGACAGGGGGATGAAGCTTTCTTT; CDR3: CASSLLGQGDEAFF
D: TRBD2; size: few; J: TRBJ2-5; V: TRBV4-2; DNA: TGTGCCAGCAGCCAAGATGGGGGGACTAGTCCGTACCAAGAGACCCAGTACTTC; CDR3: CASSQDGGTSPYQETQYF
D: NA; size: NA; J: TRBJ2-5; V: TRBV4-3; DNA: TGCGCCAGCAGCCAAGGGCTCGGGGGAGCGGAGACCCAGTACTTC; CDR3: CASSQGLGGAETQYF
D: TRBD1; size: NA; J: TRBJ2-6; V: TRBV5-1; DNA: TGCGCCAGCAGCTACCCAGGACAGGGGGCGGAAGGGGCCAACGTCCTGACTTTC; CDR3: CASSYPGQGAEGANVLTF
D: TRBD2; size: NA; J: TRBJ2-5; V: TRBV2; DNA: TGTGCCAGCTGTCTAGTGACCGGGAGGGCCCAAGAGACCCAGTACTTC; CDR3: CASCLVTGRAQETQYF
D: NA; size: NA; J: TRBJ2-5; V: TRBV29-1; DNA: TGCAGCGTTGTTTTCCCCAGGGGAAAAGAGACCCAGTACTTC; CDR3: CSVVFPRGKETQYF
D: TRBD2; size: few; J: TRBJ2-3; V: TRBV7-9; DNA: TGTGCCAGCAGCTTAGGTAGCGGGGGCACAGATACGCAGTATTTT; CDR3: CASSLGSGGTDTQYF
D: NA; size: few; J: TRBJ2-3; V: TRBV5-1; DNA: TGCGCCAGCAGCTTGAACGTCGGGGCAGATACGCAGTATTTT; CDR3: CASSLNVGADTQYF
D: NA; size: few; J: TRBJ2-5; V: TRBV11-2; DNA: TGTGCCAGCAGCCCTCGGACCGGGACTGGGACCCAGTACTTC; CDR3: CASSPRTGTGTQYF
D: NA; size: few; J: TRBJ2-7; V: TRBV4-2; DNA: TGTGCCAGCAGCCGGATGGCGGGTGCAACCTACGAGCAGTACTTC; CDR3: CASSRMAGATYEQYF
D: NA; size: few; J: TRBJ2-5; V: TRBV7-2; DNA: TGTGCCAGCAGCTTAGTGTGGTCGGAGGGGGAGACCCAGTACTTC; CDR3: CASSLVWSEGETQYF
D: NA; size: few; J: TRBJ2-7; V: TRBV5-1; DNA: TGCGCCAGCAGCTTGAGTATGGTAGAGAACTCCTACGAGCAGTACTTC; CDR3: CASSLSMVENSYEQYF
D: TRBD1; size: NA; J: TRBJ1-6; V: TRBV30; DNA: TGTGCCTGGAGTGTAAAGGACAGGAACGATTCACCCCTCCACTTT; CDR3: CAWSVKDRNDSPLHF
D: NA; size: few; J: TRBJ1-5; V: TRBV30; DNA: TGTGCCTGGACCGACTCGGCGGTTTTTAGCAATCAGCCCCAGCATTTT; CDR3: CAWTDSAVFSNQPQHF
D: NA; size: NA; J: TRBJ2-7; V: TRBV5-1; DNA: TGCGCCAGCAGCTTGGCCTCGGGAACCTCCTACGAGCAGTACTTC; CDR3: CASSLASGTSYEQYF